These 5 T cell receptor beta chains were all obtained from the same sample, sequenced in a study of T cell responses to AZD1222 COVID-19 vaccine. Sequenced by immunoSEQ multiplex PCR; TCRdb stores in-frame clones only, minus some. The sample yields about 150,000 clones, 90% to 95% seen once. Specimen: peripheral blood, collected on day 0 of AZD1222 vaccination. The receptor source for this set is an adult in good health.

The chain has TRBV5-1 and TRBJ2-7, with a possible D match to TRBD1 (6 bases). Germline values: CDR1 SGHRS, CDR2 YFSETQ. The CDR3 length is 15 residues. Trimming took off 4 bases at V and 2 bases at J, with 16 bases between the two ends. The CDR3: CASSPPTGLAYEQYF. The CDR3 DNA follows: TGCGCCAGCAGCCCACCAACAGGGTTGGCCTACGAGCAGTACTTC.

The chain employs TRBV2 and TRBJ1-6; D is possibly TRBD1 (6 bases). The germline V gene encodes CDR1 SNHLY and CDR2 FYNNEI. V was clipped by 3 bases and J by 7 bases, with 13 bases between them. This CDR3 has 15 amino acids. The CDR3 here is CASSDRGRENSPLHF. The CDR3 nucleotides read TGTGCCAGCAGTGACAGGGGTCGGGAGAATTCACCCCTCCACTTT. Based on the CDR3 plus reference TRBV2 and TRBJ1-6, the full variable domain is EPEVTQTPSHQVTQMGQEVILRCVPISNHLYFYWYRQILGQKVEFLVSFYNNEISEKSEIFDDQFSVERPDGSNFTLKIRSTKLEDSAMYFCASSDRGRENSPLHFGNGTRLTVT.

The gene calls are TRBV14 and TRBJ1-2; D unclear. This CDR3 has 14 amino acids. From germline, CDR1 is SGHDN and CDR2 FVKESK. V was pared by 0 bases and J by 4 bases, with 9 bases between. In nucleotides, the CDR3 is TGTGCCAGCAGCCAAGAGTTGGAGTTCTATGGCTACACCTTC. Its protein product is CASSQELEFYGYTF.

The chain is built from TRBV2 and TRBJ1-2; the D is unclear. V shed 3 bases and J shed 4 bases, with 9 bases lying between them. Germline V gene data show CDR1 as SNHLY and CDR2 as FYNNEI. The length of the CDR3 is 13 residues. The CDR3 DNA reads as TGTGCCAGCAGTGATAGGACCTCCTATGGCTACACCTTC. Translating it yields CASSDRTSYGYTF.

The rearrangement joins TRBV3-1 (or the pseudogene TRBV3-2) to TRBJ1-1; 8 bases line up with TRBD1. Germline-derived CDR1 and CDR2 are LGHDT and YNNKEL (reference sequence). V was clipped by 3 bases and J by 4 bases; unmatched bases: 1. The CDR3 extends over 13 amino acids. CDR3 DNA: TGTGCCAGCAGCCACGGACAGGGCACTGAAGCTTTCTTT. This sequence encodes CASSHGQGTEAFF.